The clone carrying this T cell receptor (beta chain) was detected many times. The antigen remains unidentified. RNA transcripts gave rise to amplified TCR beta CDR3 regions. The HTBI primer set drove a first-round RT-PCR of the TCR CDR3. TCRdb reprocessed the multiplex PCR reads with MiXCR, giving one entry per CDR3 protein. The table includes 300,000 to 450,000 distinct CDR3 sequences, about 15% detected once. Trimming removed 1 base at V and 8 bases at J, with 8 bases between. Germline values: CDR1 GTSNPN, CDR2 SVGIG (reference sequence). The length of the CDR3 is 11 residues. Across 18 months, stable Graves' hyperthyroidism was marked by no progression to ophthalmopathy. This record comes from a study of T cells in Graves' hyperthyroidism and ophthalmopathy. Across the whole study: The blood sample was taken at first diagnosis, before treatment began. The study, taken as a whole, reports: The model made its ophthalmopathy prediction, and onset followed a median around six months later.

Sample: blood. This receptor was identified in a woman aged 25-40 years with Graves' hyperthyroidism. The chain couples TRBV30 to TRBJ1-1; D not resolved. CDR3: CAWSASLEAFF. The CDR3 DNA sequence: TGTGCCTGGAGTGCCAGTTTAGAAGCTTTCTTT.